This passage covers 29 T cell receptor beta chains from one sample sequenced in a study of beta chain features in type 1 diabetes. Expressed TCRB transcripts were sequenced after all isolated RNA was converted to cDNA. The protocol was immunoSEQ multiplex PCR, while the TCRdb copy is restricted to in-frame clones and leaves out a portion. This sample carries hundreds of thousands of clones, 15% to 17% of them seen once, and the ten largest clones take approximately 0.087%. Sequencing input: naive CD4+ T cells from blood. The receptors stem from a man aged 18 to 29 in good health.

This clone has only a few counts. The chain combines TRBV29-1 with TRBJ2-1, with 7 nucleotides matching TRBD1. After removal of 5 bases from V and 6 bases from J, the junction contained 4 bases not matched to a gene. CDR1 and CDR2 from the germline V gene are SQVTM and ANQGSEA. This CDR3 contains 12 residues. The CDR3 loop reads CSVSNRGNEQFF. The CDR3 region has the DNA TGCAGCGTTTCCAACAGGGGCAATGAGCAGTTCTTC.

CDR3 amino acids: CASGLRFTDTQYF. Here the CDR3 DNA reads TGTGCTAGTGGGTTGCGATTCACAGATACGCAGTATTTT. V gene TRBV12-5 combines with J gene TRBJ2-3, with unresolved D. The germline gives CDR1 LGHNT, CDR2 FRNRAP. With 6 bases removed from V and 2 bases from J, the gap between germline ends came to 9 bases. CDR3 length equals 13 residues.

This sequence joins TRBV2 and TRBJ1-5; 8 bases align to TRBD1. Germline-derived CDR1 and CDR2 are SNHLY and FYNNEI. V lost 11 bases, J lost 1 base, and 10 bases stayed unmatched. This CDR3 has 15 amino acids. The CDR3 region is CAAQNGQGSNQPQHF. The CDR3 DNA is TGTGCCGCCCAAAACGGACAGGGCAGCAATCAGCCCCAGCATTTT.

V usage is TRBV5-4 and J usage is TRBJ1-3; the D is unclear. V lost 2 bases and J lost 0, with 18 bases in between. The germline CDR1 and CDR2 sequences are SGHNT and YYREEE (reference sequence). The CDR3 spans 18 residues. The CDR3 DNA is TGTGCCAGCAGCTTTGGCCTAGGTCAGGCGATCTCTGGAAACACCATATATTTT. It encodes CASSFGLGQAISGNTIYF.

The chain uses TRBV9 and TRBJ1-4; unclear D gene. This CDR3 spans 17 amino acids. The V end was cut by 0 bases, the J end by 0 bases, with 12 bases between. The germline CDR1 and CDR2 sequences are SGDLS and YYNGEE. This CDR3 reads CASSVDKGSATNEKLFF. In DNA, the CDR3 is TGTGCCAGCAGCGTAGACAAGGGAAGTGCAACTAATGAAAAACTGTTTTTT.

This clone showed up just a few times. The chain uses TRBV2 and TRBJ2-3; D gene ambiguous. The CDR3 consists of 15 residues. V gave up 7 bases and J gave up 11 bases, with 25 bases separating them. CDR1 and CDR2 from the germline V gene are SNHLY and FYNNEI. CDR3 loop: CASTPVFGGGVRQYF. Here the CDR3 DNA reads TGTGCCAGCACTCCCGTCTTCGGCGGTGGGGTGCGGCAGTATTTT.

CDR3 protein: CASSPSGLFRQFF. In nucleotides, the CDR3 is TGTGCCAGCAGCCCCTCGGGACTTTTCAGGCAGTTCTTC. J is TRBJ2-1 and V is TRBV7-3, with D possibly TRBD2 on 6 matching bases. Germline lookup yields CDR1 SGHTA and CDR2 FQGTGA. Trimming took 5 bases from V and 12 from J, leaving 17 bases between them. This CDR3 contains 13 residues.

The chain couples TRBV4-3 to TRBJ1-3; D gene ambiguous. The CDR3 has 16 residues. V lost 0 bases and J lost 5, with 14 bases in between. CDR1 and CDR2 from the germline V gene are LGHNA and YSLEER. The chain's CDR3 is CASSQDARAARNTIYF. CDR3 DNA: TGCGCCAGCAGCCAAGACGCGAGAGCTGCTCGAAACACCATATATTTT.

This clone came up a few times. The rearrangement links TRBV30 to TRBJ2-4; a weak D match, TRBD1 (5 bases). Deletions cut 3 bases from V and 0 bases from J, with 9 bases between. The CDR3 extends over 14 amino acids. Per germline, CDR1 GTSNPN and CDR2 SVGIG (reference sequence). DNA of the CDR3: TGTGCCTGGAGCCCAGGGTTAGCCAAAAACATTCAGTACTTC. It codes for CAWSPGLAKNIQYF.

This clone occurred a few times. The chain has TRBV30 and TRBJ2-7, with D perhaps TRBD1 or TRBD2 (6 bases each). V was shortened by 5 bases and J by 0 bases, with 20 bases between the two germline ends. CDR1 GTSNPN and CDR2 SVGIG come from the germline V gene (reference sequence). This CDR3 comprises 16 residues. CDR3 bases: TGTGCCTGGCATAGGAGGGGGGCCCGAAGCTCCTACGAGCAGTACTTC. Its translation: CAWHRRGARSSYEQYF.

This clone was counted a few times. The chain links TRBV28 to TRBJ1-2; D gene ambiguous. The CDR3 is 14 amino acids. Trimming removed 7 bases at V and 4 bases at J, with 16 bases between. Germline V gene sequence: CDR1 MDHEN, CDR2 SYDVKM. CDR3 DNA sequence: TGTGCCAGCACCTCCAGACGGAGCGTCTATGGCTACACCTTC. Translating gives CASTSRRSVYGYTF.

There are a few counts of this clone. The chain combines TRBV7-3 with TRBJ1-2; tentatively, D is TRBD1 (5 bases). With 4 bases removed from V and 6 bases from J, the gap between germline ends came to 12 bases. Germline V gives CDR1 SGHTA, CDR2 FQGTGA. This CDR3 comprises 13 residues. The CDR3 protein is CASSSAMGDGYTF. The CDR3 DNA sequence: TGTGCCAGCAGCTCCGCCATGGGGGATGGCTACACCTTC.

This clone was found a few times. The gene calls are TRBV27 and TRBJ1-2, with TRBD1 identical over 8 bases. There are 15 residues in the CDR3. V lost 5 bases to trimming and J lost 4 bases; unmatched junction nucleotides: 9. Germline CDR1 is MNHEY and CDR2 is SMNVEV (reference sequence). The CDR3 coding sequence is TGTGCCAGCAGTGAAGGGACAGGCCGACCCTATGGCTACACCTTC. Translation gives CASSEGTGRPYGYTF.

J is TRBJ2-5 and V is TRBV28; no firm D call. The germline gives CDR1 MDHEN, CDR2 SYDVKM. CDR3 length: 12 amino acids. Trimming took 6 bases from V and 5 from J, leaving 10 bases between them. CDR3 DNA sequence: TGTGCCAGCAGGCGTTCCTCGGAGACCCAGTACTTC. Amino acid sequence: CASRRSSETQYF.

This chain joins TRBV2 and TRBJ1-5; D is uncertain. Trimming took 8 bases from V and 7 from J, leaving 15 bases between them. The germline V gene has CDR1 SNHLY and CDR2 FYNNEI. This CDR3 spans 13 amino acids. The CDR3: CASGRRERQPQHF. In DNA, the CDR3 is TGTGCCAGCGGTAGGAGGGAACGACAGCCCCAGCATTTT.

This clone was picked up a small number of times. The CDR3 loop is CASGMGHFGAQETQYF. The CDR3 DNA sequence: TGTGCTAGTGGTATGGGACATTTCGGGGCCCAAGAGACCCAGTACTTC. V gene TRBV12-5 combines with J gene TRBJ2-5, with a weak D call TRBD1 (6 bases). Trimming shortened V by 5 bases and J by 1 base, and 17 bases separated the two germline ends. The germline V gene has CDR1 LGHNT and CDR2 FRNRAP. The CDR3 extends over 16 amino acids.

The CDR3 reads CSVQFYSGNTIYF. The CDR3 DNA reads as TGCAGCGTTCAGTTTTACTCTGGAAACACCATATATTTT. V gene TRBV29-1 combines with J gene TRBJ1-3, with D hard to call. The CDR3 is made up of 13 amino acids. From germline, CDR1 is SQVTM and CDR2 ANQGSEA. Trimming took 5 bases from V and 0 from J, leaving 8 bases between them.

The chain carries TRBV14 and TRBJ1-1; D unresolved. V was shortened by 0 bases and J by 14 bases, with 13 bases between the two germline ends. The CDR3 spans 12 residues. CDR1 is SGHDN and CDR2 is FVKESK in the germline V gene. CDR3 in amino acids: CASSQDASPWFF. The CDR3 DNA sequence: TGTGCCAGCAGCCAAGATGCAAGCCCCTGGTTCTTT.

This clone was picked up a small number of times. This chain links TRBV27 with TRBJ2-2; no reliable D call. Looked up from germline, CDR1 is MNHEY and CDR2 is SMNVEV (reference sequence). The CDR3 spans 11 residues. The V gene lost 7 bases and the J gene lost 1 base, with 1 base spanning the gap. CDR3 nucleotide sequence: TGTGCCAGCATGAACACCGGGGAGCTGTTTTTT. Translated: CASMNTGELFF.

A few counts support this clone. This chain uses TRBV6-5 with TRBJ1-1; the D is unclear. The germline CDR1 and CDR2 sequences are MNHEY and SVGAGI. V dropped 5 bases and J dropped 4 bases, with 14 bases sitting between them. The CDR3 runs 14 residues. The CDR3 bases are TGTGCCAGCAGTACTTGGTTAGGGAGCACTGAAGCTTTCTTT. This codes for CASSTWLGSTEAFF.

This clone was counted a few times. V and J are TRBV13 and TRBJ1-2; D perhaps matches TRBD1 (6 bases). Germline-derived CDR1 and CDR2 are PRHDT and FYEKMQ (reference sequence). The CDR3 length is 13 residues. V was trimmed by 5 bases and J by 4 bases, leaving 11 bases between them. CDR3 sequence reads: CASSQTGAYGYTF. The CDR3, as DNA: TGTGCCAGCAGCCAGACGGGGGCCTATGGCTACACCTTC. The complete variable domain, with remaining parts taken from reference TRBV13 and TRBJ1-2, reads AAGVIQSPRHLIKEKRETATLKCYPIPRHDTVYWYQQGPGQDPQFLISFYEKMQSDKGSIPDRFSAQQFSDYHSELNMSSLELGDSALYFCASSQTGAYGYTFGSGTRLTVV.

This clone was counted a few times. V is TRBV7-2 and J is TRBJ2-1; 10 positions agree with TRBD2. This CDR3 has 15 residues. Looked up from germline, CDR1 is SGHTA and CDR2 is FQGNSA. V was pared by 5 bases and J by 2 bases, with 3 bases of the junction left unmatched. The CDR3 loop reads CASSPAGGPYNEQFF. CDR3 in DNA: TGTGCCAGCAGCCCAGCGGGAGGGCCCTACAATGAGCAGTTCTTC. The full variable domain, completed using reference TRBV7-2 and TRBJ2-1, is GAGVSQSPSNKVTEKGKDVELRCDPISGHTALYWYRQSLGQGLEFLIYFQGNSAPDKSGLPSDRFSAERTGGSVSTLTIQRTQQEDSAVYLCASSPAGGPYNEQFFGPGTRLTVL.

This clone was seen more than once but under ten times. The chain links TRBV4-2 to TRBJ2-3, with TRBD1 matching 7 bases. CDR3 size: 16 residues. V lost 4 bases to trimming and J lost 1 base; unmatched junction nucleotides: 8. The V gene's germline CDR1 is LGHNA and CDR2 YNFKEQ. This CDR3 is CASSPTGEYGTDTQYF. DNA of the CDR3: TGTGCCAGCAGCCCTACAGGGGAGTACGGCACAGATACGCAGTATTTT.

This sequence joins TRBV4-3 and TRBJ2-2; 7 nucleotides line up with TRBD1. The CDR3 contains 14 residues. Per germline, CDR1 LGHNA and CDR2 YSLEER. J was trimmed by 3 bases and V by 3 bases; bases with no gene match: 1. The CDR3 DNA follows: TGCGCCAGCAGCCAGGGACAGCACACCGGGGAGCTGTTTTTT. Residues: CASSQGQHTGELFF.

In this sample, this clone turned up a few times. V is TRBV6-5 and J is TRBJ2-3; D is uncertain. The CDR3 spans 14 residues. The V gene lost 0 bases and the J gene lost 5 bases, with 9 bases spanning the gap. The germline V gene encodes CDR1 MNHEY and CDR2 SVGAGI. The CDR3 here is CASSYSTGRDTQYF. CDR3 nucleotides: TGTGCCAGCAGTTACTCGACGGGCCGAGATACGCAGTATTTT.

A few counts support this clone. The J gene is TRBJ2-2, the V gene TRBV28; D perhaps matches TRBD1 (6 bases). The length of the CDR3 is 16 residues. CDR1 is MDHEN and CDR2 is SYDVKM in the germline V gene. V was clipped by 5 bases and J by 7 bases, with 20 bases between them. The DNA for the CDR3 is TGTGCCAGCAGTCTACCCCTACAGGGAATCGGCGGGGAGCTGTTTTTT. Translating gives CASSLPLQGIGGELFF.

This clone was counted a few times. The V gene is TRBV5-1, the J gene TRBJ2-1; no clear D. From germline, CDR1 is SGHRS and CDR2 YFSETQ. The V end was cut by 0 bases, the J end by 10 bases, with 14 bases between. The CDR3 is 14 amino acids. The CDR3 spells CASSLATQLGEQFF. CDR3 sequence (DNA): TGCGCCAGCAGCTTGGCCACCCAGCTGGGGGAGCAGTTCTTC.

There are a few counts of this clone. V is TRBV2 and J is TRBJ2-5; D is ambiguous. CDR1 is SNHLY and CDR2 is FYNNEI in the germline V gene. The CDR3 sequence is 11 residues long. V lost 2 bases and J lost 2, with 0 bases in between. The CDR3 protein is CASSEQETQYF. The CDR3 nucleotides read TGTGCCAGCAGTGAACAAGAGACCCAGTACTTC.

This rearrangement joins TRBV6-6 to TRBJ2-3; possibly TRBD1 for D (5 bases). The V end was cut by 7 bases, the J end by 0 bases, with 11 bases between. CDR3 size: 14 residues. Germline V lookup: CDR1 MNHNY, CDR2 SVGAGI (reference sequence). The CDR3 protein is CASNRYRSTDTQYF. CDR3 sequence (DNA): TGTGCCAGCAACCGGTACAGGAGCACAGATACGCAGTATTTT.